The rows below give T cell receptor beta chains drawn from one sample of a study of T-cell memory formation after mild COVID-19. TCRdb redid the calling of the 5' RACE reads with MiXCR, one entry per CDR3 protein. The sample lists about 340,000 distinct CDR3 sequences; roughly 20% were seen once. The sequenced material came from PBMCs or a T cell subset sorted from them (not recorded which). Receptors were obtained from an adult woman who had mild COVID-19 (a few samples of this study predate the infection). Cell type and time point are not known. Each CDR3 is given with its conserved first and last residue. The order of the fields is J gene, clone size, V gene, D gene, CDR3 DNA, CDR3 protein. A D gene is named only where the DNA matches it firmly. Not every row has a clone size; where given, it reads once, few, many or a size class.

J gene: TRBJ2-1; clone size: once; V gene: TRBV5-4; D gene: TRBD2; CDR3 DNA: TGTGCCAGCAGCTTGGCGGGACTAGCGGGCTGGAATGAGCAGTTCTTC; CDR3 protein: CASSLAGLAGWNEQFF
J gene: TRBJ2-3; clone size: .; V gene: TRBV5-1; D gene: TRBD2; CDR3 DNA: TGCGCCAGCAAGGCGGGAGAGTTGACAGATACGCAGTATTTT; CDR3 protein: CASKAGELTDTQYF
J gene: TRBJ1-2; clone size: once; V gene: TRBV29-1; D gene: TRBD1; CDR3 DNA: TGCAGCACGGGGACAGGGGACGGATATGGCTACACCTTC; CDR3 protein: CSTGTGDGYGYTF
J gene: TRBJ1-3; clone size: .; V gene: TRBV6-2/TRBV6-3; D gene: .; CDR3 DNA: TGTGCCAGCAGTCGCCCACGGAGATTCATGGCTTCTGGAAACACCATATATTTT; CDR3 protein: CASSRPRRFMASGNTIYF
J gene: TRBJ2-1; clone size: .; V gene: TRBV12-3/TRBV12-4; D gene: .; CDR3 DNA: TGTGCCAGCATCCTGGGACCCTCCTACAATGAGCAGTTCTTC; CDR3 protein: CASILGPSYNEQFF
J gene: TRBJ1-2; clone size: .; V gene: TRBV5-4; D gene: .; CDR3 DNA: TGTGCCAGCAGCTTGGGCCGACGGGAGGGCAGAAACTATGGCTACACCTTC; CDR3 protein: CASSLGRREGRNYGYTF
J gene: TRBJ2-2; clone size: many; V gene: TRBV4-1; D gene: .; CDR3 DNA: TGCGCCAGCAGCCAAGGACACAATGGGGACACCGGGGAGCTGTTTTTT; CDR3 protein: CASSQGHNGDTGELFF
J gene: TRBJ2-7; clone size: .; V gene: TRBV5-5; D gene: .; CDR3 DNA: TGTGCCAGCAGCCCACGGACACCCACCTACGAGCAGTACTTC; CDR3 protein: CASSPRTPTYEQYF
J gene: TRBJ1-4; clone size: .; V gene: TRBV15; D gene: TRBD1; CDR3 DNA: TGTGCCACCAGCACAGGGACAGGAGCGGCTAATGAAAAACTGTTTTTT; CDR3 protein: CATSTGTGAANEKLFF
J gene: TRBJ1-2; clone size: many; V gene: TRBV27; D gene: .; CDR3 DNA: TGTGCCAGCAGTCACAGGGAGAACTATGGCTACACCTTC; CDR3 protein: CASSHRENYGYTF
J gene: TRBJ2-7; clone size: few; V gene: TRBV4-2; D gene: TRBD2; CDR3 DNA: TGTGCCAGCAGCCAGGGGACTACACCGGCCTACGAGCAGTACTTC; CDR3 protein: CASSQGTTPAYEQYF
J gene: TRBJ2-7; clone size: .; V gene: TRBV5-1; D gene: .; CDR3 DNA: TGCGCCAGCAGCCCCAAGGGGCACAGCTCCTACGAGCAGTACTTC; CDR3 protein: CASSPKGHSSYEQYF
J gene: TRBJ1-2; clone size: .; V gene: TRBV12-3/TRBV12-4; D gene: .; CDR3 DNA: TGTGCCAGCAGTTTATCAGGGGACTATGGCTACACCTTC; CDR3 protein: CASSLSGDYGYTF
J gene: TRBJ1-1; clone size: .; V gene: TRBV7-9; D gene: TRBD1; CDR3 DNA: TGTGCCAGCAGCCACGCCAGGGGGGTGAACACTGAAGCTTTCTTT; CDR3 protein: CASSHARGVNTEAFF
J gene: TRBJ2-5; clone size: .; V gene: TRBV7-2; D gene: .; CDR3 DNA: TGTGCCAGCAGCTTATTCGGCTCCCGGGAGACCCAGTACTTC; CDR3 protein: CASSLFGSRETQYF
J gene: TRBJ1-2; clone size: many; V gene: TRBV12-3/TRBV12-4; D gene: .; CDR3 DNA: TGTGCCAGCAGTTTAGGCAGGGGCTACACCTTC; CDR3 protein: CASSLGRGYTF
J gene: TRBJ2-2; clone size: once; V gene: TRBV14; D gene: TRBD1; CDR3 DNA: TGTGCCAGCAGCCCGACAGGGGTAACGGCGAACACCGGGGAGCTGTTTTTT; CDR3 protein: CASSPTGVTANTGELFF
J gene: TRBJ1-2; clone size: few; V gene: TRBV9; D gene: .; CDR3 DNA: TGTGCCAGCAGCGTAGCTACCAGGGACTATGGCTACACCTTC; CDR3 protein: CASSVATRDYGYTF
J gene: TRBJ2-7; clone size: many; V gene: TRBV5-8; D gene: TRBD2; CDR3 DNA: TGTGCCAGCAGCTTGGAACTAGCGGGAGCACACGAGCAGTACTTC; CDR3 protein: CASSLELAGAHEQYF
J gene: TRBJ2-7; clone size: few; V gene: TRBV24-1; D gene: TRBD1; CDR3 DNA: TGTGCCACCAGTGATCTGACAGGGGGCAAGCAGTACTTC; CDR3 protein: CATSDLTGGKQYF
J gene: TRBJ2-7; clone size: few; V gene: TRBV10-3; D gene: TRBD1; CDR3 DNA: TGTGCCATCAGTGGAGGGACAGGGATTAACTACGAGCAGTACTTC; CDR3 protein: CAISGGTGINYEQYF
J gene: TRBJ1-1; clone size: many; V gene: TRBV30; D gene: .; CDR3 DNA: TGTGCCTGGAGTGTACAACTAGGGACTGAAGCTTTCTTT; CDR3 protein: CAWSVQLGTEAFF
J gene: TRBJ2-3; clone size: .; V gene: TRBV19; D gene: .; CDR3 DNA: TGTGCCAGTAGTAGTCAGGGGAAAACAGATACGCAGTATTTT; CDR3 protein: CASSSQGKTDTQYF
J gene: TRBJ1-5; clone size: .; V gene: TRBV12-3/TRBV12-4; D gene: .; CDR3 DNA: TGTGCCAGCAGTTTCGAAGGTCAGCCCCAGCATTTT; CDR3 protein: CASSFEGQPQHF
J gene: TRBJ2-7; clone size: .; V gene: TRBV7-2; D gene: .; CDR3 DNA: TGTGCCAGCAGTCCGGGACGGTCCTACGAGCAGTACTTC; CDR3 protein: CASSPGRSYEQYF
J gene: TRBJ1-1; clone size: .; V gene: TRBV6-6; D gene: .; CDR3 DNA: TGTGCCGCTGGGTACACTGAAGCTTTCTTT; CDR3 protein: CAAGYTEAFF
J gene: TRBJ1-3; clone size: .; V gene: TRBV9; D gene: .; CDR3 DNA: TGTGCCAGCAGCCACCACGCGGGGGACGGAAACACCATATATTTT; CDR3 protein: CASSHHAGDGNTIYF
J gene: TRBJ2-4; clone size: .; V gene: TRBV5-1; D gene: TRBD1; CDR3 DNA: TGCGCCAGCAGCTTGCTGGGACAGGGTTTAGCCAAAAACATTCAGTACTTC; CDR3 protein: CASSLLGQGLAKNIQYF
J gene: TRBJ1-1; clone size: .; V gene: TRBV18; D gene: .; CDR3 DNA: TGTGCCAGCTCACGGCAGAAGAACACTGAAGCTTTCTTT; CDR3 protein: CASSRQKNTEAFF
J gene: TRBJ1-6; clone size: .; V gene: TRBV7-3; D gene: TRBD1; CDR3 DNA: TGTGCCAGCAGCTTCACCGGACAGGGAAGTTCACCCCTCCACTTT; CDR3 protein: CASSFTGQGSSPLHF
J gene: TRBJ2-7; clone size: .; V gene: TRBV2; D gene: TRBD1; CDR3 DNA: TGTGCCAACAGACAGGGGCCCTCCTACGAGCAGTACTTC; CDR3 protein: CANRQGPSYEQYF
J gene: TRBJ1-3; clone size: few; V gene: TRBV19; D gene: .; CDR3 DNA: TGTGCCAGTATAGGGAGGGAGTGGGCTGGAAACACCATATATTTT; CDR3 protein: CASIGREWAGNTIYF
J gene: TRBJ2-1; clone size: many; V gene: TRBV5-1; D gene: .; CDR3 DNA: TGCGCCAGCAGCTTGCCGGACATCTACAATGAGCAGTTCTTC; CDR3 protein: CASSLPDIYNEQFF
J gene: TRBJ2-7; clone size: few; V gene: TRBV11-1; D gene: .; CDR3 DNA: TGTGCCAGCAGCTTATCATGGGGCCTCTACGAGCAGTACTTC; CDR3 protein: CASSLSWGLYEQYF
J gene: TRBJ1-2; clone size: .; V gene: TRBV7-2; D gene: .; CDR3 DNA: TGTGCCAGCAGCTTGGGCGGGCCCTATGGCTACACCTTC; CDR3 protein: CASSLGGPYGYTF
J gene: TRBJ2-3; clone size: few; V gene: TRBV7-9; D gene: .; CDR3 DNA: TGTGCCAGCAGCTTATTACTAGCAAGCCTTAGCACAGATACGCAGTATTTT; CDR3 protein: CASSLLLASLSTDTQYF
J gene: TRBJ2-2; clone size: .; V gene: TRBV15; D gene: TRBD2; CDR3 DNA: TGTGCCACCAGCAGAGATCGAAATGCGGGGGTACTCCTCGGGGAGCTGTTTTTT; CDR3 protein: CATSRDRNAGVLLGELFF
J gene: TRBJ1-6; clone size: .; V gene: TRBV13; D gene: .; CDR3 DNA: TGTGCCAGCAGTTGGGGTGCCGGTCTCATTTCACCCCTCCACTTT; CDR3 protein: CASSWGAGLISPLHF
J gene: TRBJ2-1; clone size: .; V gene: TRBV9; D gene: TRBD2; CDR3 DNA: TGTGCCAGCAGCGTAGCCCAGCGGGACGGGACCTACAATGAGCAGTTCTTC; CDR3 protein: CASSVAQRDGTYNEQFF
J gene: TRBJ1-5; clone size: few; V gene: TRBV7-6; D gene: .; CDR3 DNA: TGTGCCAGCAGCCTTCGATCGGGGAGCAATCAGCCCCAGCATTTT; CDR3 protein: CASSLRSGSNQPQHF
J gene: TRBJ2-1; clone size: few; V gene: TRBV5-6; D gene: .; CDR3 DNA: TGTGCCAGCAGCCCCCCGGTTAACTCCTACAATGAGCAGTTCTTC; CDR3 protein: CASSPPVNSYNEQFF
J gene: TRBJ1-2; clone size: .; V gene: TRBV3-1; D gene: .; CDR3 DNA: TGTGCCACCAGGGACGCAGTCTATGGCTACACCTTC; CDR3 protein: CATRDAVYGYTF
J gene: TRBJ1-1; clone size: .; V gene: TRBV5-1; D gene: .; CDR3 DNA: TGCGCCAGCAGCTTCCGGACCAACACTGAAGCTTTCTTT; CDR3 protein: CASSFRTNTEAFF
J gene: TRBJ2-1; clone size: few; V gene: TRBV27; D gene: TRBD2; CDR3 DNA: TGTGCCAGCAGTTTATTACGACTAGCGGGGGGTCAACCGCGGGAGCAGTTCTTC; CDR3 protein: CASSLLRLAGGQPREQFF
J gene: TRBJ1-5; clone size: few; V gene: TRBV10-3; D gene: .; CDR3 DNA: TGTGCCACCTCTAACAGCAATCAGCCCCAGCATTTT; CDR3 protein: CATSNSNQPQHF
J gene: TRBJ2-7; clone size: .; V gene: TRBV12-3/TRBV12-4; D gene: TRBD2; CDR3 DNA: TGTGCCAGCAGTAGACTAGCGAGACCCTACGAGCAGTACTTC; CDR3 protein: CASSRLARPYEQYF
J gene: TRBJ2-1; clone size: many; V gene: TRBV7-9; D gene: .; CDR3 DNA: TGTGCCAGCAGCCTACTCACAGGGTTCGGGGATGAGCAGTTCTTC; CDR3 protein: CASSLLTGFGDEQFF
J gene: TRBJ1-1; clone size: few; V gene: TRBV7-9; D gene: .; CDR3 DNA: TGTGCCAGCAGCTTAGCCGGGACAACCGCCACTGAAGCTTTCTTT; CDR3 protein: CASSLAGTTATEAFF
J gene: TRBJ1-4; clone size: .; V gene: TRBV12-3/TRBV12-4; D gene: .; CDR3 DNA: TGTGCCAGCAGTTTCCGGGGCAGGGCGAATGAAAAACTGTTTTTT; CDR3 protein: CASSFRGRANEKLFF
J gene: TRBJ2-1; clone size: few; V gene: TRBV7-2; D gene: TRBD2; CDR3 DNA: TGTGCCAGCAGCTTAGCCCTAGCGGGGGGCCACCAGTTCTTC; CDR3 protein: CASSLALAGGHQFF
J gene: TRBJ2-7; clone size: .; V gene: TRBV4-3; D gene: .; CDR3 DNA: TGCGCCAGCAGCCAAGAGGGCAGTCTCTACGAGCAGTACTTC; CDR3 protein: CASSQEGSLYEQYF
J gene: TRBJ2-5; clone size: .; V gene: TRBV12-3/TRBV12-4; D gene: .; CDR3 DNA: TGTGCCAGCAGTCACCCTCCTCGGGGGCAGGGAGGCCAAGAGACCCAGTACTTC; CDR3 protein: CASSHPPRGQGGQETQYF
J gene: TRBJ1-1; clone size: many; V gene: TRBV24-1; D gene: .; CDR3 DNA: TGTGCCACCAGTGATTCACAGAGCACTGAAGCTTTCTTT; CDR3 protein: CATSDSQSTEAFF
J gene: TRBJ2-5; clone size: .; V gene: TRBV5-1; D gene: TRBD1; CDR3 DNA: TGCGCCAGCAGCTCCAATACAGGGGCGGGCGAGACCCAGTACTTC; CDR3 protein: CASSSNTGAGETQYF
J gene: TRBJ2-2; clone size: few; V gene: TRBV7-9; D gene: .; CDR3 DNA: TGTGCCAGCAGCTTAATCGGGGAGCTGTTTTTT; CDR3 protein: CASSLIGELFF